These 24 T cell receptor beta chains were all obtained from the same sample, sequenced in a study of PD-1 blockade in classical Hodgkin lymphoma. Each of the patients experienced relapse following autologous stem cell transplantation, and their brentuximab vedotin exposure differed. The protocol was immunoSEQ multiplex PCR, while the TCRdb copy is restricted to in-frame clones and leaves out a portion. The top ten clones hold about 7% of a sample with about 24,000 clones, 80% of them seen once. The sequencing here drew on peripheral blood mononuclear cells (PBMCs), taken at baseline. These receptors all come from a human donor with classical Hodgkin lymphoma.

J is TRBJ1-5 and V is TRBV28; D gene unclear. The germline V gene has CDR1 MDHEN and CDR2 SYDVKM. V dropped 6 bases and J dropped 4 bases, with 19 bases sitting between them. The CDR3 is 16 residues long. The CDR3 here is CASRWAARTENQPQHF. The CDR3 nucleotides read TGTGCCAGCAGGTGGGCCGCTCGGACGGAGAATCAGCCCCAGCATTTT.

V is TRBV7-9 and J is TRBJ2-7; D is uncertain. The ends were cut back, 1 base at V and 2 bases at J, with 12 bases in the middle. Germline lookup yields CDR1 SEHNR and CDR2 FQNEAQ (reference sequence). The CDR3 length is 15 residues. CDR3 nucleotide sequence: TGTGCCAGCAGCTTAGGCCCGGGCTCGACCTACGAGCAGTACTTC. Protein: CASSLGPGSTYEQYF.

The table lists this clone with a few counts. J is TRBJ2-2 and V is TRBV7-2, with 7 bases identical to TRBD2. V lost 2 bases, J lost 1 base, and 7 bases stayed unmatched. In germline, CDR1 is SGHTA, CDR2 FQGNSA. The CDR3 consists of 17 residues. The CDR3 spells CASSLNPPGGNTGELFF. CDR3 nucleotides: TGTGCCAGCAGCTTAAATCCCCCGGGAGGGAACACCGGGGAGCTGTTTTTT.

V usage is TRBV7-3 and J usage is TRBJ2-2; TRBD2 matches at 10 bases. The germline gives CDR1 SGHTA, CDR2 FQGTGA. This CDR3 has 16 amino acids. J lost 6 bases, V lost 2 bases, and 6 bases had no gene match. The CDR3 loop reads CASSLGLAGVSGELFF. The CDR3, as DNA: TGTGCCAGCAGCTTAGGGCTAGCGGGAGTGTCCGGGGAGCTGTTTTTT.

This clone was seen more than once but under ten times. The chain is built from TRBV7-8 and TRBJ2-2; D gene uncertain. CDR1 is SGHVS and CDR2 is FQNEAQ in the germline V gene. V dropped 1 base and J dropped 1 base, with 7 bases sitting between them. The CDR3 runs 15 residues. Here the CDR3 reads CASSLVSGNTGELFF. The CDR3 nucleotides read TGTGCCAGCAGCTTAGTGTCAGGGAACACCGGGGAGCTGTTTTTT.

The chain employs TRBV1 and TRBJ2-7; the table's D gene call, TRBD2, was not cross checked with the DNA. TRBV1 is assigned pseudogene status. This CDR3 has 16 residues. Here the CDR3 DNA reads TGCACCAGCAGCCAAGAGGTTGGACTAGCGTCCTACGAGCAGTACTTC. This encodes CTSSQEVGLASYEQYF.

The V and J genes are TRBV25-1 and TRBJ1-2, with D perhaps TRBD1 (5 bases). Germline values: CDR1 MGHDK, CDR2 SYGVNS. The length of the CDR3 is 14 residues. V was trimmed by 6 bases and J by 8 bases, leaving 19 bases between them. In nucleotides, the CDR3 is TGTGCCAGCAGCATTTCGGGGGGATCGGAAGGCTACACCTTC. The encoded protein is CASSISGGSEGYTF.

The chain uses TRBV7-2 and TRBJ1-2, with D unclear. Germline V gives CDR1 SGHTA, CDR2 FQGNSA. The ends were cut back, 1 base at V and 13 bases at J, with 13 bases in the middle. The CDR3 contains 12 residues. The CDR3 coding sequence is TGTGCCAGCAGCTTAGGGGCGGGCCGAGGCACCTTC. Its protein is CASSLGAGRGTF.

V usage is TRBV18 and J usage is TRBJ2-2, with D perhaps TRBD1 or TRBD2 (5 bases each). Trimming left V 6 bases short and J 0 bases short, with 14 bases between. The CDR3 has 16 residues. Germline values: CDR1 KGHSH, CDR2 LQKENI. CDR3 sequence: CASSRNGGANTGELFF. In DNA form, the CDR3 reads TGTGCCAGCTCGCGAAATGGGGGAGCGAACACCGGGGAGCTGTTTTTT.

The rearrangement joins TRBV6-5 to TRBJ1-6, with 7 positions matching TRBD1. This CDR3 contains 12 residues. Trimming took 5 bases from V and 12 from J; bases not matched to a gene: 4. The germline gives CDR1 MNHEY, CDR2 SVGAGI. CDR3 amino acids: CASSDRVRPLHF. As DNA, the CDR3 is TGTGCCAGCAGTGACAGGGTTCGACCCCTCCACTTT.

This sequence joins TRBV4-1 and TRBJ2-5; D uncertain. Germline V gives CDR1 MGHRA, CDR2 YSYEKL. The CDR3 has 13 residues. The V end was cut by 3 bases, the J end by 5 bases, with 10 bases between. In nucleotides, the CDR3 is TGCGCCAGCAGCCAGTTTTTAATTGAGACCCAGTACTTC. Amino acids: CASSQFLIETQYF.

This clone was seen a few times. The CDR3 is CASSLGVGSYEQYF. In DNA, the CDR3 is TGTGCCAGCAGCTTAGGAGTAGGTTCCTACGAGCAGTACTTC. J is TRBJ2-7 and V is TRBV7-9, with D hard to call. The V and J ends lost 1 base and 1 base respectively, with 8 bases between them. The CDR3 is 14 amino acids. The germline V gene encodes CDR1 SEHNR and CDR2 FQNEAQ (reference sequence). The full variable domain, completed using reference TRBV7-9 and TRBJ2-7, is DTGVSQNPRHKITKRGQNVTFRCDPISEHNRLYWYRQTLGQGPEFLTYFQNEAQLEKSRLLSDRFSAERPKGSFSTLEIQRTEQGDSAMYLCASSLGVGSYEQYFGPGTRLTVT.

The chain employs TRBV13 and TRBJ2-7; tentative D call: TRBD1 (6 bases). The CDR3 covers 15 residues. The ends were cut back, 4 bases at V and 6 bases at J, with 19 bases in the middle. Germline values: CDR1 PRHDT, CDR2 FYEKMQ (reference sequence). As DNA, the CDR3 is TGTGCCAGCAGCTCCGGACAGAATGCCCTAAGCGAGCAGTACTTC. It specifies CASSSGQNALSEQYF.

This clone occurred once. V usage is TRBV10-3 and J usage is TRBJ2-7; D possibly uses TRBD1 or TRBD2 (6 bases each). The V end lost 3 bases, the J end lost 1 base, and 10 bases lay between the germline ends. Germline-derived CDR1 and CDR2 are ENHRY and SYGVKD. The CDR3 sequence is 14 residues long. The CDR3 nucleotides read TGTGCCATCAGTGACAGGGGACTTTCCTACGAGCAGTACTTC. Its protein product is CAISDRGLSYEQYF.

The chain links TRBV25-1 to TRBJ2-7; 7 bases fit TRBD2. V was clipped by 1 base and J by 1 base; unmatched bases: 7. Germline CDR1 MGHDK, CDR2 SYGVNS. This CDR3 spans 16 amino acids. The chain's CDR3 is CASSESGQRGSYEQYF. Written as DNA, the CDR3 is TGTGCCAGCAGTGAATCGGGGCAGCGGGGTTCCTACGAGCAGTACTTC.

This clone has more than one count but fewer than ten. The chain links TRBV6-6 to TRBJ1-5, with D tentatively TRBD1 (6 bases). The CDR3 consists of 15 residues. CDR1 and CDR2 (germline): MNHNY, SVGAGI (reference sequence). V was cut by 4 bases and J by 7 bases, with 17 bases left in between. CDR3 DNA: TGTGCCAGCAGTTTGGGTATGGGGGCTTTCCAGCCCCAGCATTTT. Protein sequence: CASSLGMGAFQPQHF.

This clone was seen a handful of times. The rearrangement uses TRBV6-1 and TRBJ1-2, with 8 bases matching TRBD1. The CDR3 is 14 residues long. V trimming: 2 bases; J trimming: 7 bases; junction bases outside the gene matches: 6. The germline gives CDR1 MNHNS, CDR2 SASEGT. The CDR3 coding sequence is TGTGCCAGCAGTGAACCAGGGGGCGATCCTGGCTACACCTTC. Translation: CASSEPGGDPGYTF.

The gene calls are TRBV9 and TRBJ1-4; D remains ambiguous. The CDR3 extends over 14 amino acids. Germline V lookup: CDR1 SGDLS, CDR2 YYNGEE. The ends were cut back, 6 bases at V and 1 base at J, with 10 bases in the middle. The CDR3 nucleotides read TGTGCCAGCACCCCCAGTGAAACTAATGAAAAACTGTTTTTT. Translation gives CASTPSETNEKLFF.

The chain recombines TRBV5-1 with TRBJ1-1; D might be TRBD1 (6 bases). V was cut by 1 base and J by 6 bases, with 19 bases left in between. The CDR3 spans 16 residues. Germline V CDR1 and CDR2: SGHRS, YFSETQ. CDR3 residues: CASSLITGHPFSEAFF. The CDR3, as DNA: TGCGCCAGCAGCTTGATCACAGGGCACCCCTTCTCTGAAGCTTTCTTT.

The V call is TRBV5-8, the J call TRBJ2-2; TRBD1 matches 11 bases. V lost 3 bases to trimming and J lost 4 bases; unmatched junction nucleotides: 2. This CDR3 region has 15 residues. CDR1 and CDR2 from the germline V gene are SGHTS and YDEGEE. CDR3 DNA sequence: TGTGCCAGCAGCTCCGGGACAGGGGGCACCGGGGAGCTGTTTTTT. As protein: CASSSGTGGTGELFF.

This chain joins TRBV7-9 and TRBJ2-1, with 9 bases aligning to TRBD1. Germline V lookup: CDR1 SEHNR, CDR2 FQNEAQ (reference sequence). This CDR3 is built from 13 residues. With V trimmed by 3 bases and J by 6 bases, 0 bases remained unmatched. CDR3 in amino acids: CASSLTGGNEQFF. Here the CDR3 DNA reads TGTGCCAGCAGCTTGACAGGGGGCAATGAGCAGTTCTTC.

This clone was counted a single time. The chain combines TRBV5-5 with TRBJ2-7; TRBD2 matches 9 bases. CDR1 is SGHKS and CDR2 is YYEKEE in the germline V gene (reference sequence). Trimming cost V 3 bases and J 3 bases; bases outside gene matches: 7. CDR3 length equals 15 residues. The CDR3 here is CASSSRAGGDYEQYF. The CDR3 nucleotides read TGTGCCAGCAGCTCTCGAGCGGGGGGAGACTACGAGCAGTACTTC.

This sequence joins TRBV2 and TRBJ2-7, with 12 bases fitting TRBD2. The V gene end was trimmed by 6 bases and the J gene end by 0 bases; junction bases not matched to a gene: 12. CDR1 SNHLY and CDR2 FYNNEI come from the germline V gene. The CDR3 loop spans 18 amino acids. The CDR3, as DNA: TGTGCCAGCAGCCAACTAGCGGGGGGCCTTTTCCGCTCCTACGAGCAGTACTTC. Translating it yields CASSQLAGGLFRSYEQYF.

The chain uses TRBV29-1 and TRBJ1-2; D ambiguous. This CDR3 contains 11 residues. The germline V gene encodes CDR1 SQVTM and CDR2 ANQGSEA. Trimming pared 4 bases from V and 2 bases from J, leaving 5 bases between. In DNA form, the CDR3 reads TGCAGCGTTGCTCAGAACTATGGCTACACCTTC. It specifies CSVAQNYGYTF. Together with reference TRBV29-1 and TRBJ1-2, the CDR3 gives the full variable domain: SAVISQKPSRDICQRGTSLTIQCQVDSQVTMMFWYRQQPGQSLTLIATANQGSEATYESGFVIDKFPISRPNLTFSTLTVSNMSPEDSSIYLCSVAQNYGYTFGSGTRLTVV.